This paragraph covers one TCR beta chain sequence. Its antigen is still unknown. Base qualities are missing; no much larger clone stands one base away. Sequences KGHSH (CDR1) and LQKENI (CDR2) are obtained from the germline V gene. Including the terminal cysteine and phenylalanine, the CDR3 comprises 17 residues. Just the 51-base CDR3 DNA is kept, in frame starting at base 1. V loses 2 bases, J loses 4 bases, and the germline ends lie 17 bases apart. The sample is drawn from a study of vaccination effects on CD4 cells after COVID-19 (dated by TCRdb to between 2021 and 2022). In terms of the full investigation: Participants received two doses of either the BNT162b2 or the mRNA-1273 mRNA SARS-CoV-2 vaccine. The full study included fewer than eleven COVID-19 convalescent patients and a few SARS-CoV-2-naive healthy vaccine recipients. The Oncomine TCR Beta short-read assay on an Illumina iSeq 100 was used to sequence cultures from other donors in the study. SARS-CoV-2 spike-specific CD4+ TCR repertoires were compared before and after mRNA vaccination in COVID-19 convalescent patients and in infection-naive vaccine recipients. Study-level results and caveats: In healthy vaccine recipients, vaccine-induced clones were almost all SARS-CoV-2 mono-reactive, with only 1 of 255 cross-reactive with common cold coronaviruses. Clones induced by infection and clones induced by vaccination both contracted markedly at late timepoints after vaccination, which fits with T cell responses waning over time. Only a small number of convalescent patients were included, and no early post-infection timepoints were available, which limited the study.

In the ViraFEST assay, PBMC were stimulated with viral peptide pools, and TCR sequencing was then used to find antigen-specific CD4+ T cell clonotypes based on their expansion. After 10 days of culture, CD4+ T cells were isolated with the EasySep CD4+ T cell isolation kit. The absence of prior SARS-CoV-2 infection in healthy vaccine recipients was confirmed by negative nucleocapsid antibodies before and after vaccination. Two million PBMC per well were cultured in IMDM with around 5.3% human AB serum, 7.5 to 10 IU/ml IL-2 and gentamicin, plus 10 ug/ml peptides. Half of the culture medium was replaced with fresh IL-2-containing medium on days 3 and 7. Unless noted otherwise, every peptide stimulation condition was cultured in triplicate wells. Using Ficoll-Paque Plus gradient centrifugation, PBMC were separated from whole blood and then either used fresh or cryopreserved at -140C. The overlapping peptide pools covered the spike proteins of SARS-CoV-2 and of the common cold coronaviruses HCoV-NL63, HCoV-OC43 and HCoV-229E. The QIAamp micro DNA kit was used to extract genomic DNA from the cultured CD4+ T cells.

Library method: the immunoSEQ multiplex PCR assay. DNA from the cultured, isolated CD4+ T cells was subjected to TCR beta CDR3 sequencing. The paper's processing steps were these. The analysis removed non-productive TCR sequences, trimmed reads to the CDR3 region, and retained only CDR3s that were 7 or more amino acids long. The MANAFEST web app was used to pick out antigen-specific clonotypes by comparing their expansion in peptide wells with that in reference cultures. Positive clones required FDR<0.05 expansion versus reference and all other wells, odds ratio above 5, and frequency above 0.1% in two replicate wells. Clonotypes significantly expanded in SARS-CoV-2 spike wells and in at least one common cold coronavirus spike condition were defined as cross-reactive. Levenshtein distance calculated with the stringdist R package was used to assess CDR3 similarity, and unrooted trees were constructed with ape in R 3.6.1. Entries here come from immuneACCESS through TCRdb and include only in-frame sequences with V and J called. Some clones fail to appear in such tables; in the studies checked, an unresolved V gene covers under half of the shortfall, and the cause of the remainder is unknown. The D gene and trimming were derived from the DNA, and the V and J assignments and clone size from that table. Recorded for this sample are 27,000 or so clones; about 70% of them occurred a single time. The top ten clonotypes cover roughly 10% of the sample.

This sequence originates from a human donor who received a COVID-19 vaccine. The sequences come from CD4+ T cells from PBMCs cultured with SARS-CoV-2 spike peptides, collected before COVID-19 vaccination. In light of the paper, this sample's cell subset or site label describes: SARS-CoV-2 spike overlapping peptide pool stimulation. The V and J segments used are TRBV18 and TRBJ2-2, and TRBD1 may be the D gene, going by 6 matching bases. The CDR3 in this case is CASSPMLGTTATGELFF. The DNA sequence is TGTGCCAGCTCACCAATGTTAGGGACAACAGCCACCGGGGAGCTGTTTTTT.